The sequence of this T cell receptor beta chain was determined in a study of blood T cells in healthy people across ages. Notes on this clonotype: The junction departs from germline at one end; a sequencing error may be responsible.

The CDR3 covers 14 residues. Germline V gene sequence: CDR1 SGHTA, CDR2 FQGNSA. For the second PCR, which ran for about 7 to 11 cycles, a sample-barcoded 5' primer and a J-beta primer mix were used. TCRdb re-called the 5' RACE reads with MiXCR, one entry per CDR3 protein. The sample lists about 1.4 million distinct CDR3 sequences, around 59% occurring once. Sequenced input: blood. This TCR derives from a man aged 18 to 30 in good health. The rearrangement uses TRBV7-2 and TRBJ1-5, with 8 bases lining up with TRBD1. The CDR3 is CASSVNRGNQPQHF. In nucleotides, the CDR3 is TGTGCCAGCAGCGTCAACAGGGGGAATCAGCCTCAGCATTTT.